These 20 T cell receptor beta chains originate from one sample sequenced in a study of T cell responses to AZD1222 COVID-19 vaccine. Sequencing was performed with immunoSEQ multiplex PCR; in TCRdb, only in-frame clones are kept and a portion is missing. The repertoire holds 70,000 to 100,000 clones, with roughly 90% as singletons. The sample consisted of peripheral blood, taken 28 days after the second AZD1222 dose. Receptors were obtained from an adult who received the AZD1222 COVID-19 vaccine.

The V gene is TRBV18, the J gene TRBJ2-5; D is unclear. V dropped 2 bases and J dropped 7 bases, with 14 bases sitting between them. The length of the CDR3 is 14 residues. Germline values: CDR1 KGHSH, CDR2 LQKENI. The CDR3 DNA reads TGTGCCAGCTCACCAGGACCGCCCCCATTGACCCAGTACTTC. It codes for CASSPGPPPLTQYF.

The V and J genes are TRBV27 and TRBJ1-4; D unresolved. Between the trimmed V and J ends, which lost 5 bases and 0 bases, there was a span of 13 bases. CDR3 length equals 16 residues. Germline V gives CDR1 MNHEY, CDR2 SMNVEV (reference sequence). This CDR3 reads CASSPTVLATNEKLFF. The CDR3 bases are TGTGCCAGCAGTCCCACAGTCCTCGCAACTAATGAAAAACTGTTTTTT. The complete variable domain, with remaining parts taken from reference TRBV27 and TRBJ1-4, reads EAQVTQNPRYLITVTGKKLTVTCSQNMNHEYMSWYRQDPGLGLRQIYYSMNVEVTDKGDVPEGYKVSRKEKRNFPLILESPSPNQTSLYFCASSPTVLATNEKLFFGSGTQLSVL.

This clone is labeled as large (0.1 to 1%). The genes are TRBV10-3 and TRBJ1-5; no firm D call. V shed 2 bases and J shed 4 bases, with 6 bases lying between them. Germline V gives CDR1 ENHRY, CDR2 SYGVKD. The CDR3 has 13 amino acids. Here the CDR3 reads CAISEVVNQPQHF. In nucleotides, the CDR3 is TGTGCCATCAGTGAGGTGGTTAATCAGCCCCAGCATTTT.

This chain joins TRBV28 and TRBJ1-2; D gene uncertain. Deletions cut 4 bases from V and 4 bases from J, with 7 bases between. CDR1 and CDR2 from the germline V gene are MDHEN and SYDVKM. The CDR3 runs to 12 residues. This CDR3 is CASSSQFYGYTF. Written as DNA, the CDR3 is TGTGCCAGCAGTTCACAGTTCTATGGCTACACCTTC.

The V call is TRBV19, the J call TRBJ1-5, with a weak D call TRBD1 (6 bases). The CDR3 runs 14 residues. The V gene's germline CDR1 is LNHDA and CDR2 SQIVND (reference sequence). The CDR3 region is CVLPGGESNQPQHF. DNA for the CDR3: TGTGTCCTTCCGGGGGGCGAAAGCAATCAGCCCCAGCATTTT.

J is TRBJ2-3 and V is TRBV15; perhaps D is TRBD1 or TRBD2 (6 bases each). The V gene's germline CDR1 is LNHNV and CDR2 YYDKDF (reference sequence). CDR3 length: 14 residues. The ends were cut back, 6 bases at V and 2 bases at J, with 12 bases in the middle. The CDR3 loop is CATRGGIVTDTQYF. The CDR3 nucleotides are TGTGCCACCAGAGGGGGGATAGTCACAGATACGCAGTATTTT.

The CDR3 DNA reads as TGCGCCAGCAGCCGGGGGACTAGCGGGGTCCCCTCTGGGGCCAACGTCCTGACTTTC. It yields the protein CASSRGTSGVPSGANVLTF. The chain combines TRBV5-1 with TRBJ2-6, with 13 bases fitting TRBD2. The CDR3 is 19 amino acids. Germline V gene lookup returns CDR1 SGHRS and CDR2 YFSETQ. Trimming removed 4 bases from V and 0 bases from J; junction bases left unmatched: 7.

This sequence joins TRBV3-1 (or the pseudogene TRBV3-2) and TRBJ1-1; D gene unclear. CDR1 and CDR2 (germline): LGHDT, YNNKEL (reference sequence). The germline V and J ends were trimmed by 1 base and 3 bases, with 12 bases remaining between them. There are 15 residues in the CDR3. This CDR3 reads CASSQGAGQHTEAFF. The CDR3 nucleotides are TGTGCCAGCAGCCAAGGGGCAGGCCAGCACACTGAAGCTTTCTTT.

The V and J genes are TRBV3-1 (or the pseudogene TRBV3-2) and TRBJ1-1; D remains ambiguous. The CDR3 contains 13 residues. Per germline, CDR1 LGHDT and CDR2 YNNKEL (reference sequence). The V gene lost 3 bases and the J gene lost 6 bases, with 11 bases spanning the gap. CDR3 sequence reads: CASSHLFGSEAFF. The CDR3 DNA reads TGTGCCAGCAGCCACCTGTTTGGGTCTGAAGCTTTCTTT.

The rearrangement links TRBV28 to TRBJ1-6; D call uncertain. Germline V gene lookup returns CDR1 MDHEN and CDR2 SYDVKM. Trimming pared 5 bases from V and 9 bases from J, leaving 14 bases between. The length of the CDR3 is 14 residues. CDR3 residues: CASSPTSLVSPLHF. CDR3 bases: TGTGCCAGCAGTCCTACGTCCCTTGTTTCACCCCTCCACTTT. Using reference TRBV28 and TRBJ1-6 for the parts outside the CDR3, the full variable domain is DVKVTQSSRYLVKRTGEKVFLECVQDMDHENMFWYRQDPGLGLRLIYFSYDVKMKEKGDIPEGYSVSREKKERFSLILESASTNQTSMYLCASSPTSLVSPLHFGNGTRLTVT.

This clone is a singleton in its sample. The chain has TRBV11-2 and TRBJ2-3; 13 nucleotides line up with TRBD2. The germline V gene has CDR1 SGHAT and CDR2 FQNNGV. The CDR3 is 16 residues long. V lost 6 bases, J lost 2 bases, and 5 bases stayed unmatched. In nucleotides, the CDR3 is TGTGCCAGCAGACTCACTAGCGGGGGGGCCACAGATACGCAGTATTTT. Amino acid sequence: CASRLTSGGATDTQYF.

The rearrangement joins TRBV29-1 to TRBJ1-2, with a weak D call TRBD1 (6 bases). The CDR3 loop spans 14 amino acids. Germline CDR1 is SQVTM and CDR2 is ANQGSEA. The ends were cut back, 5 bases at V and 7 bases at J, with 20 bases in the middle. This CDR3 is CSVLDGTRGFGYTF. The CDR3 nucleotides read TGCAGCGTTTTAGACGGGACAAGAGGCTTTGGCTACACCTTC. Variable domain in full (rest from reference TRBV29-1 and TRBJ1-2): SAVISQKPSRDICQRGTSLTIQCQVDSQVTMMFWYRQQPGQSLTLIATANQGSEATYESGFVIDKFPISRPNLTFSTLTVSNMSPEDSSIYLCSVLDGTRGFGYTFGSGTRLTVV.

The V call is TRBV7-2, the J call TRBJ1-6; weak D call: TRBD1 (6 bases). There are 14 residues in the CDR3. From germline, CDR1 is SGHTA and CDR2 FQGNSA. Trimming pared 8 bases from V and 7 bases from J, leaving 15 bases between. CDR3 coding DNA: TGTGCCAGCCGGGCAGGGGTGGGGAATTCACCCCTCCACTTT. Its translation: CASRAGVGNSPLHF. Based on the CDR3 plus reference TRBV7-2 and TRBJ1-6, the full variable domain is GAGVSQSPSNKVTEKGKDVELRCDPISGHTALYWYRQSLGQGLEFLIYFQGNSAPDKSGLPSDRFSAERTGGSVSTLTIQRTQQEDSAVYLCASRAGVGNSPLHFGNGTRLTVT.

The chain employs TRBV20-1 and TRBJ1-5; D gene unclear. The CDR3 runs 13 residues. Germline V CDR1 and CDR2: DFQATT, SNEGSKA (reference sequence). The germline V and J ends were trimmed by 3 bases and 3 bases, with 9 bases remaining between them. The CDR3 region is CSASWGFNQPQHF. The CDR3 DNA sequence: TGCAGTGCTAGTTGGGGTTTCAATCAGCCCCAGCATTTT.

The V and J genes are TRBV5-6 and TRBJ2-7; no reliable D call. CDR1 and CDR2 (germline): SGHDT, YYEEEE. Trimming removed 2 bases from V and 4 bases from J, with 7 bases in between. The CDR3 contains 12 residues. CDR3 nucleotide sequence: TGTGCCAGCAGCTTCACTGAGTACGAGCAGTACTTC. This codes for CASSFTEYEQYF.

The table lists this clone with a count of one. The CDR3 DNA reads as TGTGCCAGCAGCTTAGTCGGCAGCCAGTCTGGCTACACCTTC. Translating gives CASSLVGSQSGYTF. This chain joins TRBV11-2 and TRBJ1-2; D gene uncertain. CDR3 size: 14 residues. Germline CDR1 and CDR2: SGHAT and FQNNGV. Trimming left V 1 base short and J 7 bases short, with 13 bases between.

The chain uses TRBV29-1 and TRBJ2-5; D gene unclear. Trimming removed 7 bases from V and 5 bases from J, with 14 bases in between. Germline V gene data show CDR1 as SQVTM and CDR2 as ANQGSEA. The CDR3 contains 12 residues. CDR3 sequence: CSGRHSRETQYF. The CDR3 nucleotides read TGCAGCGGCCGACACAGCCGGGAGACCCAGTACTTC.

The V and J genes are TRBV7-9 and TRBJ2-7; D uncertain. V lost 1 base and J 3 bases, leaving 10 bases between the germline ends. CDR1 SEHNR and CDR2 FQNEAQ come from the germline V gene (reference sequence). This CDR3 contains 14 residues. CDR3 sequence: CASSLGTDSYEQYF. For the CDR3, the DNA is TGTGCCAGCAGCTTAGGGACGGATAGCTACGAGCAGTACTTC.

J is TRBJ1-4 and V is TRBV6-1; 7 bases match TRBD1. The germline CDR1 and CDR2 sequences are MNHNS and SASEGT. V shed 3 bases and J 6 bases; nucleotides not matched to a gene: 7. CDR3 length: 15 residues. The CDR3 spells CASSDVGRGDEKLFF. The CDR3, as DNA: TGTGCCAGCAGTGACGTCGGCAGGGGGGATGAAAAACTGTTTTTT.

The J gene is TRBJ2-7, the V gene TRBV11-2; the D gene is possibly TRBD1 (5 bases). The V gene's germline CDR1 is SGHAT and CDR2 FQNNGV. Trimming removed 1 base at V and 0 bases at J, with 10 bases between. The CDR3 has 15 amino acids. The CDR3 is CASSLGQRASYEQYF. CDR3 nucleotide sequence: TGTGCCAGCAGCTTAGGACAGCGTGCCTCCTACGAGCAGTACTTC.